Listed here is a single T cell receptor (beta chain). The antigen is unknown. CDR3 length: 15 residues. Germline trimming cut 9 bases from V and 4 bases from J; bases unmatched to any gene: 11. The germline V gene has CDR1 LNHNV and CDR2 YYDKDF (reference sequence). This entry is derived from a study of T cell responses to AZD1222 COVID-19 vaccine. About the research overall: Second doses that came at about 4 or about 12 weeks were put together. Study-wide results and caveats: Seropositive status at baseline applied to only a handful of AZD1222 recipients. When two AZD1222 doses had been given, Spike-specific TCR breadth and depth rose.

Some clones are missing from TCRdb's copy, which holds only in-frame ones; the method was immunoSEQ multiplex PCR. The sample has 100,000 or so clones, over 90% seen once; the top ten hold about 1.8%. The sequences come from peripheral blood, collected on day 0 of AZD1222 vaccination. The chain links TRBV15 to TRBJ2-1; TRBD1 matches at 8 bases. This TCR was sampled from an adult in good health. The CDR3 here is CATGDRFNPYNEQFF. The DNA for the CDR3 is TGTGCCACTGGGGACAGGTTCAACCCATACAATGAGCAGTTCTTC.